These 17 T cell receptor beta chains were all obtained from the same sample, sequenced in a study of blood T cells in healthy people across ages. Primers used in a second PCR of about 7 to 12 cycles were a sample-barcoded 5' primer and a J-beta primer mix. One entry per CDR3 protein, called by TCRdb with MiXCR from the 5' RACE reads. Counted here are 800,000 to 1,000,000 distinct CDR3 sequences, roughly 50% occurring once; the ten biggest clones make up roughly an eighth. The sequenced sample consisted of blood. The receptor set was obtained from a man aged 25-45 years in good health.

This clonotype was seen only once. The chain uses TRBV6-5 and TRBJ2-3; 8 bases map to TRBD2. Trimming removed 0 bases from V and 5 bases from J; junction bases left unmatched: 7. There are 16 residues in the CDR3. Germline V gene sequence: CDR1 MNHEY, CDR2 SVGAGI. The CDR3 sequence is CASSYSGTRMGDTQYF. The CDR3 nucleotides are TGTGCCAGCAGTTACTCGGGGACTAGAATGGGAGATACGCAGTATTTT.

J is TRBJ1-5 and V is TRBV7-9, with D maybe TRBD1 (5 bases). Germline CDR1 reads SEHNR; CDR2 reads FQNEAQ (reference sequence). This CDR3 is built from 14 residues. Between the trimmed V and J ends, which lost 6 bases and 5 bases, there was a span of 14 bases. As DNA, the CDR3 is TGTGCCAGCAGTTCCCCGGGGGGGGATCAGCCCCAGCATTTT. Residues: CASSSPGGDQPQHF.

The J gene is TRBJ2-5, the V gene TRBV7-2, with 12 bases that match TRBD1. The J call may not be correct, given that the DNA end is closer to TRBJ2-7. The CDR3 loop spans 14 amino acids. Germline V lookup: CDR1 SGHTA, CDR2 FQGNSA. The CDR3 DNA reads as TGTGCCAGCAGCATCGGGACAGGGGGCTTCGAGCAGTACTTC. This gives the protein CASSIGTGGFEQYF.

Here the CDR3 reads CSARWQGYEQYF. CDR3 in DNA: TGCAGTGCTAGGTGGCAGGGATACGAGCAGTACTTC. The chain employs TRBV20-1 and TRBJ2-7; TRBD1 might be the D (5 bases). The V end was cut by 3 bases, the J end by 4 bases, with 10 bases between. There are 12 residues in the CDR3. The germline gives CDR1 DFQATT, CDR2 SNEGSKA (reference sequence).

In this sample, this clonotype turned up many times. The junction and the germline gene differ at one end; a read error may be behind it. The chain uses TRBV5-1 and TRBJ2-7; TRBD1 or TRBD2 may be the D gene (5 bases each). Germline lookup yields CDR1 SGHRS and CDR2 YFSETQ. The CDR3 totals 12 residues. CDR3 sequence (DNA): TGTGCCAGCAGTTTAGAGGGGAATGAGCAGTACTTC. Translating it yields CASSLEGNEQYF.

The rearrangement joins TRBV7-9 to TRBJ2-5; D is possibly TRBD1 (6 bases). Trimming cost V 5 bases and J 4 bases, with 11 bases left between them. The CDR3 contains 13 residues. Looked up from germline, CDR1 is SEHNR and CDR2 is FQNEAQ (reference sequence). The CDR3, as DNA: TGTGCCAGCAGCCAGGGGTATTCAGAGACCCAGTACTTC. Its protein product is CASSQGYSETQYF. The complete variable domain, with remaining parts taken from reference TRBV7-9 and TRBJ2-5, reads DTGVSQNPRHKITKRGQNVTFRCDPISEHNRLYWYRQTLGQGPEFLTYFQNEAQLEKSRLLSDRFSAERPKGSFSTLEIQRTEQGDSAMYLCASSQGYSETQYFGPGTRLLVL.

The rearrangement joins TRBV4-2 to TRBJ2-1; 10 bases are a match to TRBD2. The trim removed 0 bases at V and 8 bases at J, leaving 7 bases unmatched. Germline V gene lookup returns CDR1 LGHNA and CDR2 YNFKEQ. The CDR3 is 16 amino acids. DNA of the CDR3: TGTGCCAGCAGCCAAGACTTCAGCGGGGGGGCCGATGAGCAGTTCTTC. Translation: CASSQDFSGGADEQFF.

This rearrangement joins TRBV10-3 to TRBJ2-7; weak D call: TRBD1 (5 bases). This CDR3 is built from 13 residues. Germline V gene data show CDR1 as ENHRY and CDR2 as SYGVKD. V gave up 3 bases and J gave up 9 bases, with 15 bases separating them. The CDR3 protein is CAISDLMATGQYF. CDR3 sequence (DNA): TGTGCCATCAGTGACTTAATGGCTACAGGGCAGTACTTC.

Here the CDR3 DNA reads TGTGCCAGCTCACCACGGAGAGCGGACTTATACAATGAGCAGTTCTTC. Translating it yields CASSPRRADLYNEQFF. The gene calls are TRBV18 and TRBJ2-1; D is possibly TRBD2 (5 bases). The germline CDR1 and CDR2 sequences are KGHSH and LQKENI. Between the trimmed V and J ends, which lost 1 base and 4 bases, there was a span of 14 bases. This CDR3 comprises 16 residues.

Concerning this clonotype: This may arise from a read error, as a much more abundant clone is one base away. The chain joins TRBV6-5 to TRBJ2-7; maybe TRBD2 (6 bases). The ends were cut back, 5 bases at V and 7 bases at J, with 15 bases in the middle. The CDR3 is 13 amino acids. Per the germline V gene, CDR1 is MNHEY and CDR2 is SVGAGI. The CDR3 coding sequence is TGTGCCAGCAGTGCGGGGCTTTTGGAGGAGCAGTACTTC. As protein: CASSAGLLEEQYF.

There are many counts of this clonotype. The gene calls are TRBV12-3 or TRBV12-4 and TRBJ2-4; a weak D match, TRBD1 (7 bases). V lost 10 bases, J lost 3 bases, and 13 bases lay in between. This CDR3 spans 13 amino acids. The CDR3 DNA reads as TGTGCCACAGCGCGGGACAGCAAAAACATTCAGTACTTC. As protein: CATARDSKNIQYF.

The V call is TRBV12-3 or TRBV12-4, the J call TRBJ1-6; 7 positions agree with TRBD1. The CDR3 length is 13 residues. V shed 9 bases and J 8 bases; nucleotides not matched to a gene: 7. The CDR3 is CASRPGTDSPLHF. CDR3 bases: TGTGCCAGTCGACCCGGGACAGATTCACCCCTCCACTTT.

This clonotype appeared a few times. This rearrangement joins TRBV12-3 or TRBV12-4 to TRBJ2-7, with 8 nucleotides matching TRBD2. V dropped 4 bases and J dropped 0; count of bases not matched to a gene: 5. CDR3 length: 15 residues. CDR3 bases: TGTGCCAGCAGTTGTGTAGCGGGGAGCTCCTACGAGCAGTACTTC. It is translated as CASSCVAGSSYEQYF.

This chain connects TRBV6-5 to TRBJ2-4; D might be TRBD2 (7 bases). CDR3 length equals 16 residues. CDR1 is MNHEY, CDR2 SVGAGI, per germline. V was pared by 0 bases and J by 1 base, with 10 bases between. The CDR3 reads CASSYSGGAAKNIQYF. The CDR3 DNA sequence: TGTGCCAGCAGTTACTCTGGGGGGGCGGCCAAAAACATTCAGTACTTC.

This clonotype has a count of ten or more. The chain couples TRBV2 to TRBJ2-3; no clear D gene. The germline V gene encodes CDR1 SNHLY and CDR2 FYNNEI. V was pared by 2 bases and J by 2 bases, with 2 bases between. This CDR3 comprises 12 residues. CDR3 in DNA: TGTGCCAGCAGTGAAACCACAGATACGCAGTATTTT. Its translation is CASSETTDTQYF.

J is TRBJ1-5 and V is TRBV27; 10 bases map to TRBD1. Germline V gene data show CDR1 as MNHEY and CDR2 as SMNVEV (reference sequence). The V and J ends lost 3 bases and 0 bases, in that order; junction bases with no gene match: 2. This CDR3 has 16 residues. As DNA, the CDR3 is TGTGCCAGCAGTTTGACAGGGGGCTATAGCAATCAGCCCCAGCATTTT. Encoded protein: CASSLTGGYSNQPQHF.

This clonotype was observed a few times. The chain has TRBV6-5 and TRBJ2-1; a possible D gene is TRBD1 (6 bases). The CDR3 loop spans 15 amino acids. V shed 6 bases and J shed 1 base, with 13 bases lying between them. Germline CDR1 and CDR2: MNHEY and SVGAGI. The CDR3 bases are TGTGCCAGCAGCCTTTACAGGGATTCCTACAATGAGCAGTTCTTC. Translation gives CASSLYRDSYNEQFF.